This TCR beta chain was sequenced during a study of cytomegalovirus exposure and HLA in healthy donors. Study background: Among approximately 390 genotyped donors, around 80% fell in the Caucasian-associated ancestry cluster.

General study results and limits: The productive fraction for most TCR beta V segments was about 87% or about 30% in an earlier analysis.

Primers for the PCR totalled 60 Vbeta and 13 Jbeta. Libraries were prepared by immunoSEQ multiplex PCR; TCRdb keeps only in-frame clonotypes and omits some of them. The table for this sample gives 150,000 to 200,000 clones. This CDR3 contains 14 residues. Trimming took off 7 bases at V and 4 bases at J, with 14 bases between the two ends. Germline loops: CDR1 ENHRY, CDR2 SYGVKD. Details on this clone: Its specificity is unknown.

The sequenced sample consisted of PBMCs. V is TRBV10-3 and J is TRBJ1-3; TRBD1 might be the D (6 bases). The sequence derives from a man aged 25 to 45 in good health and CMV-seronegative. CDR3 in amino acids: CAITGGRGGNTIYF. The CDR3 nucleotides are TGTGCCATCACGGGGGGCCGAGGAGGAAACACCATATATTTT.